This T cell receptor (beta chain) was observed in a study of T cells in Graves' hyperthyroidism and ophthalmopathy. General study results and limits: Among thyroid clonotypes expanded above 0.001, most also appeared in blood. Patients with ophthalmopathy were separated from those with stable hyperthyroidism by a 13 V-J model. In validation, the model predicted ophthalmopathy. These predictions came a median about 6.8 months before onset.

Amplified TCR beta CDR3 regions came from RNA transcripts. First-round RT-PCR with HTBI primers amplified the TCR CDR3 region. Each CDR3 protein is one row after TCRdb ran MiXCR on the multiplex PCR reads. There are around 340,000 distinct CDR3 sequences in the sample; roughly 18% occur only once, and roughly a sixth lies in the top ten. Per germline, CDR1 MNHEY and CDR2 SVGAGI. This CDR3 is 12 amino acids long. V gave up 7 bases and J gave up 3 bases, with 10 bases separating them. As concerns this clonotype: Its target is unknown.

The chain has TRBV6-5 and TRBJ2-7, with D unclear. The sequenced sample was blood. The TCR comes from a woman in her thirties or forties with Graves' ophthalmopathy. The CDR3 DNA reads TGTGCCAGCACTAACTTAAACTACGAGCAGTACTTC. Protein product: CASTNLNYEQYF.